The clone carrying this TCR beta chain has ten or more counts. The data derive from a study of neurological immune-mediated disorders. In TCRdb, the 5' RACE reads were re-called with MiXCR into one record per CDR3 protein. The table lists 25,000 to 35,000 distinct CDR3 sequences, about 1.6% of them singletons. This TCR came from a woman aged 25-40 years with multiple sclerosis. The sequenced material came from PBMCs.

CDR3 sequence: CASSRSDRTSYEQYF. In DNA form, the CDR3 reads TGCGCCAGCAGTAGATCGGACAGGACCTCCTACGAGCAGTACTTC. The chain is built from TRBV5-1 and TRBJ2-7; 7 bases align to TRBD1. The CDR3 totals 15 residues. V dropped 5 bases and J dropped 0; count of bases not matched to a gene: 8. Per germline, CDR1 SGHRS and CDR2 YFSETQ.